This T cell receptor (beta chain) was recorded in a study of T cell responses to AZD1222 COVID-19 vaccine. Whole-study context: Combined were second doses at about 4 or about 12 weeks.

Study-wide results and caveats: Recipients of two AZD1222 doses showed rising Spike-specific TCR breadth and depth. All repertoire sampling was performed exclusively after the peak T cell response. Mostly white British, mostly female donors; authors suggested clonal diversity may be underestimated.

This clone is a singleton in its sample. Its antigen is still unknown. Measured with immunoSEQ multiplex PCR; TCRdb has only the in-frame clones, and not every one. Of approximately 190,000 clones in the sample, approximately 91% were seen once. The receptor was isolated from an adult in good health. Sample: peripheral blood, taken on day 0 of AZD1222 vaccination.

The CDR3 protein is CASSQEDRRGYTF. CDR3 coding DNA: TGTGCCAGCAGCCAAGAGGACAGGAGAGGCTACACCTTC. J is TRBJ1-2 and V is TRBV3-1 (or the pseudogene TRBV3-2); 7 nucleotides align to TRBD1. Trimming took 0 bases from V and 8 from J; bases not matched to a gene: 3. In germline, CDR1 is LGHDT, CDR2 YNNKEL (reference sequence). There are 13 residues in the CDR3.